Included here is one T cell receptor (beta chain) sequence, with context. TCRdb used MiXCR to reprocess the 5' RACE reads, holding one entry per CDR3 protein. The sample records fewer than 600,000 distinct CDR3 sequences, 20% to 25% being singletons. This record belongs to a study of T-cell memory formation after mild COVID-19. The CDR3 has 16 amino acids. V lost 4 bases to trimming and J lost 3 bases; unmatched junction nucleotides: 10. The germline V gene encodes CDR1 SGHDT and CDR2 YYEEEE. The source of this sequence is an adult woman who had mild COVID-19 (a few samples of this study predate the infection). Cell type and time point are not known. The sample consisted of PBMCs or a T cell subset sorted from them (not recorded which). The chain carries TRBV5-6 and TRBJ1-1; 9 bases agree with TRBD1. CDR3 sequence (DNA): TGTGCCAGCAGCCAGTCCGACAGGGGGGTGGACACTGAAGCTTTCTTT. It is translated as CASSQSDRGVDTEAFF.